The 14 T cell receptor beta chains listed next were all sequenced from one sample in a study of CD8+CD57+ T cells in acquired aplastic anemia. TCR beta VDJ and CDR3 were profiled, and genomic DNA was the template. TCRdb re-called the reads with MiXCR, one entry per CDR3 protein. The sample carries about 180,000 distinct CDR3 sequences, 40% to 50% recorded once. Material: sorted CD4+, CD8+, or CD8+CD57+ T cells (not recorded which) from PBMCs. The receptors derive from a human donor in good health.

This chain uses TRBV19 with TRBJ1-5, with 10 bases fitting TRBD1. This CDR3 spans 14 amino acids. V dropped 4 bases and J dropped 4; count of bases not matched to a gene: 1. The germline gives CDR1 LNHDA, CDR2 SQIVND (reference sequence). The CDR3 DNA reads TGTGCCAGTAGTAGGGGACAGGGGAATCAGCCCCAGCATTTT. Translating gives CASSRGQGNQPQHF.

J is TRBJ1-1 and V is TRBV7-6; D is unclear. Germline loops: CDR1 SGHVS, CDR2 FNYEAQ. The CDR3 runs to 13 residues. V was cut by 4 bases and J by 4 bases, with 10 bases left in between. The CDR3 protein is CASSSTSSTEAFF. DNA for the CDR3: TGTGCCAGCAGCTCCACGAGCAGCACTGAAGCTTTCTTT.

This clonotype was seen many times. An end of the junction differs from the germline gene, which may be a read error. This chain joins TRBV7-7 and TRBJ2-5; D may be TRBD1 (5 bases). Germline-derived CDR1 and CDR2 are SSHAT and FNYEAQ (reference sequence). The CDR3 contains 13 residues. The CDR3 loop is CASSFSRAETQYF. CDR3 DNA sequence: TGTGCTAGCAGCTTTTCCAGGGCAGAGACCCAGTACTTC.

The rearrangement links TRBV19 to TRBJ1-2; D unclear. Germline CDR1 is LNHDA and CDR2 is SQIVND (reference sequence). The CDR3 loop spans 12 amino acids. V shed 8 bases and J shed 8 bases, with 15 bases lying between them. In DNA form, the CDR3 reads TGTGCCAGTGCGATCGGGTATAGGGGCTACACCTTC. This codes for CASAIGYRGYTF.

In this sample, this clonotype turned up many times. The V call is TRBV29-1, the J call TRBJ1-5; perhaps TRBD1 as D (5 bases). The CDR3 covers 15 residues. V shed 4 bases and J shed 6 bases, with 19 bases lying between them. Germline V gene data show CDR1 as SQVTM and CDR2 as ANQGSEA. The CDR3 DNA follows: TGCAGCGTTGGCTCAGGGTGGGGTTCGGGTCAGCCCCAGCATTTT. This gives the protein CSVGSGWGSGQPQHF.

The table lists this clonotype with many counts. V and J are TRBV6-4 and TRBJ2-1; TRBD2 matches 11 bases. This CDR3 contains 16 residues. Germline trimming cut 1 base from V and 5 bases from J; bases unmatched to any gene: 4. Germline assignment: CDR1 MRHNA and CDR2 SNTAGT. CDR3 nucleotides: TGTGCCAGCAGTGACTGGGCTAGCGGGAGGCACAATGAGCAGTTCTTC. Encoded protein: CASSDWASGRHNEQFF.

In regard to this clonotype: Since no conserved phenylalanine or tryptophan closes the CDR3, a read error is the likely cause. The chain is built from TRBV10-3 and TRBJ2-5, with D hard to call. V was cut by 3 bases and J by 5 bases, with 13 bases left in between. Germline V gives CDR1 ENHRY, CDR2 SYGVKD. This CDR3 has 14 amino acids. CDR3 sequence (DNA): TGTGCCATCAGTGACTTCTCGGACGTCGAGACCCAGTACTCC. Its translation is CAISDFSDVETQYS.

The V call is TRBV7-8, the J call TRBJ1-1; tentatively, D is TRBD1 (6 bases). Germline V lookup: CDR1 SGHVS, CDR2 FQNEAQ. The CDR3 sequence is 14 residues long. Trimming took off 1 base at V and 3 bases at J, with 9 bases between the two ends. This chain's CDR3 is CASSLVRGDTEAFF. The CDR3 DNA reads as TGTGCCAGCAGCTTAGTAAGGGGGGACACTGAAGCTTTCTTT.

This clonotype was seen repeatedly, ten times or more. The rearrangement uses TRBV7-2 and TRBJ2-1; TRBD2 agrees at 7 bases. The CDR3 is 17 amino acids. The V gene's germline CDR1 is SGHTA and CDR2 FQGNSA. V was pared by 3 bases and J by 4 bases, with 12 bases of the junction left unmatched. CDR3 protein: CASSLLGVGAGYNEQFF. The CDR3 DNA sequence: TGTGCCAGCAGCTTGCTGGGGGTAGGAGCGGGATACAATGAGCAGTTCTTC.

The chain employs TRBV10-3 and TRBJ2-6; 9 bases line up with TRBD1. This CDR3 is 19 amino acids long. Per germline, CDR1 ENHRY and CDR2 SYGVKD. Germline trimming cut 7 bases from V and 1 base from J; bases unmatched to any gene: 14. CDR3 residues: CAITPSVGQGRSGANVLTF. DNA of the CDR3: TGTGCCATCACGCCGTCTGTAGGACAGGGGAGGTCTGGGGCCAACGTCCTGACTTTC.

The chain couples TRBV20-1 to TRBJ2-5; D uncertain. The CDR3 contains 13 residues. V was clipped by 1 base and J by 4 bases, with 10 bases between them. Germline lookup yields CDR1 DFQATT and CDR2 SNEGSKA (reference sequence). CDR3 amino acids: CSARAIGGETQYF. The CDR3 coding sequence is TGCAGTGCTAGAGCGATCGGCGGAGAGACCCAGTACTTC.

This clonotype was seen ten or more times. The CDR3 loop is CASSLFGGVETQYF. CDR3 sequence (DNA): TGTGCCAGCAGTTTGTTTGGTGGCGTGGAGACCCAGTACTTC. V gene TRBV12-3 or TRBV12-4 combines with J gene TRBJ2-5; D gene ambiguous. The V end lost 3 bases, the J end lost 5 bases, and 13 bases lay between the germline ends. The CDR3 extends over 14 amino acids.

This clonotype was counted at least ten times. CDR3 nucleotides: TGTGCCAGCAGTGAATCCCCGGGTCAGCCCCAGCATTTT. Its translation is CASSESPGQPQHF. The V call is TRBV6-1, the J call TRBJ1-5; D uncertain. CDR1 is MNHNS, CDR2 SASEGT, per germline. Deletions cut 2 bases from V and 6 bases from J, with 8 bases between. The CDR3 totals 13 residues.

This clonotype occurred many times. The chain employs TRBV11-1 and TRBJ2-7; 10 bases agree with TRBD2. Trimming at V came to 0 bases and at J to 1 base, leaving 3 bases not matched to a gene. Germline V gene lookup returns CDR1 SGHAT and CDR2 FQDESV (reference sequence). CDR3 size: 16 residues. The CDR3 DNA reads TGTGCCAGCAGCTTAGCTCTAGCGGGGGTATCCTACGAGCAGTACTTC. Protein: CASSLALAGVSYEQYF.